Sequencing of this T cell receptor beta chain was carried out in a study of cytomegalovirus exposure and HLA in healthy donors. Researchers ran the PCR with 60 Vbeta and 13 Jbeta primers. Profiling relied on immunoSEQ multiplex PCR, and the TCRdb table lists in-frame clones only, not all of them. The repertoire holds about 150,000 clones, with just under 70% as singletons. The TCR was taken from a man in his fifties or sixties in good health and CMV-seronegative. The sequencing sample was made of PBMCs.

This chain's CDR3 is CASSSEQGMNTEAFF. CDR3 nucleotide sequence: TGCGCCAGCAGCTCGGAACAGGGGATGAACACTGAAGCTTTCTTT. This sequence joins TRBV5-1 and TRBJ1-1, with 7 bases lining up with TRBD1. CDR1 and CDR2 from the germline V gene are SGHRS and YFSETQ. This CDR3 has 15 residues. The J segment lost 0 bases and the V segment lost 3 bases, leaving 5 bases of the junction unmatched.